This T cell receptor (beta chain) stems from a study of cytomegalovirus exposure and HLA in healthy donors. Study-wide results and limits: It was reported that TCR beta sequences correctly inferred the HLA-A and HLA-B alleles for most subjects.

As for this clone: Its antigen is still unknown.

Germline loops: CDR1 SGDLS, CDR2 YYNGEE. This CDR3 is 14 amino acids long. The V end lost 0 bases, the J end lost 2 bases, and 5 bases lay between the germline ends. This PCR relied on a set of 60 Vbeta primers and 13 Jbeta primers. Assay: immunoSEQ multiplex PCR; the TCRdb copy retains only in-frame clones and omits some. Here the sample table reports about 50,000 clones. The receptor comes from a woman in her sixties or seventies in good health and CMV-seropositive. The V and J genes are TRBV9 and TRBJ2-2; D remains ambiguous. Sequenced sample: PBMCs. CDR3 protein: CASSVGQNTGELFF. The CDR3 nucleotides read TGTGCCAGCAGCGTAGGACAAAACACCGGGGAGCTGTTTTTT.